The 28 T cell receptor beta chains presented below share a single source sample, sequenced in a study of CXCR3-negative and CXCR3-positive naive CD8 T cells. Study findings and constraints: Naive cells that were CXCR3-positive had more hydrophobic TRB CDR3s (compared with CXCR3-negative naive cells).

These receptors lack a known antigen. Each TRB cDNA library was prepared by 5' RACE (with UMI labels). Reanalyzing the 5' RACE reads, TCRdb keeps one entry per CDR3 protein, without DNA. Its listing shows about 110,000 distinct CDR3 sequences. The sample consisted of naive CXCR3+ CD8+ T cells from blood. Subset: CD45RO-CCR7+CD27+CD95- naive CD8+ T cells expressing CXCR3 (TNR3+). The receptors come from a human donor in good health. Some clones in this sample may be carry-over from other donors' samples.

The CDR3 loop reads CAWRGTGPIYGYTF. The chain carries TRBV30 and TRBJ1-2; TCRdb names TRBD1, which stays unverified in the absence of DNA. Germline CDR1 is GTSNPN and CDR2 is SVGIG (reference sequence). This CDR3 contains 14 residues.

The CDR3 spells CASSQDWTGSYEQYF. This rearrangement joins TRBV14 to TRBJ2-7; with no DNA, the TCRdb D assignment of TRBD1 cannot be verified. The CDR3 has 15 residues. In germline, CDR1 is SGHDN, CDR2 FVKESK.

This chain joins TRBV20-1 and TRBJ2-7. CDR1 is DFQATT and CDR2 is SNEGSKA in the germline V gene (reference sequence). The CDR3 extends over 15 amino acids. This CDR3 is CSARDPSSANYEQYF.

The V call is TRBV29-1, the J call TRBJ1-2; no DNA is available, so the TRBD1 call from TCRdb remains unchecked. Germline V gene data show CDR1 as SQVTM and CDR2 as ANQGSEA. CDR3 length: 11 residues. The CDR3 here is CSVYQGYGYTF.

The gene calls are TRBV28 and TRBJ2-7; TCRdb returns TRBD2, unconfirmable since there is no DNA. Germline loops: CDR1 MDHEN, CDR2 SYDVKM. The CDR3 length is 18 residues. CDR3 region: CASSTTRVRAGITYEQYF.

The chain employs TRBV29-1 and TRBJ1-2. The CDR3 is 13 residues long. Germline V gene lookup returns CDR1 SQVTM and CDR2 ANQGSEA. The CDR3 here is CSARDLGSYGYTF.

The J gene is TRBJ1-1, the V gene TRBV4-1; TCRdb names TRBD1, which stays unverified in the absence of DNA. Germline assignment: CDR1 MGHRA and CDR2 YSYEKL. This CDR3 has 18 amino acids. This chain's CDR3 is CASSQGAGTAELNTEAFF.

The chain is built from TRBV7-9 and TRBJ2-1; TCRdb designates TRBD2, a call that cannot be tested without DNA. This CDR3 has 15 amino acids. The germline CDR1 and CDR2 sequences are SEHNR and FQNEAQ (reference sequence). The CDR3 here is CASSSLAVPYNEQFF.

CDR3: CASSEVNERFF. The V gene is TRBV6-1, the J gene TRBJ2-1. CDR1 MNHNS and CDR2 SASEGT come from the germline V gene. The CDR3 covers 11 residues.

The CDR3 here is CASSYGGSYEQYF. The genes are TRBV27 and TRBJ2-7; the D call from TCRdb, TRBD1, cannot be confirmed without DNA. This CDR3 comprises 13 residues. Germline-derived CDR1 and CDR2 are MNHEY and SMNVEV (reference sequence).

V gene TRBV10-1 combines with J gene TRBJ2-1; TCRdb's D call, TRBD1, is unchecked because there is no DNA. Germline V gene data show CDR1 as WNHNN and CDR2 as SYGVQD (reference sequence). The CDR3 has 15 residues. The chain's CDR3 is CASSEVQGDDNEQFF.

The chain has TRBV7-2 and TRBJ2-3; there is no DNA to check the TCRdb D call of TRBD1. This CDR3 has 14 residues. CDR1 is SGHTA, CDR2 FQGNSA, per germline. CDR3 residues: CASLGVPSTDTQYF.

The V call is TRBV4-1, the J call TRBJ2-7. CDR1 and CDR2 from the germline V gene are MGHRA and YSYEKL. The CDR3 totals 13 residues. The CDR3 here is CASSQDRSYEQYF.

The CDR3 here is CASSSRDRGPEEQYF. The chain uses TRBV4-2 and TRBJ2-7; as DNA is missing, the TRBD1 call by TCRdb cannot be tested. The germline gives CDR1 LGHNA, CDR2 YNFKEQ. The CDR3 sequence is 15 residues long.

V usage is TRBV6-6 and J usage is TRBJ2-5. Looked up from germline, CDR1 is MNHNY and CDR2 is SVGAGI (reference sequence). This CDR3 is built from 13 residues. This CDR3 is CASSYSGGETQYF.

The chain links TRBV5-1 to TRBJ1-5. Germline assignment: CDR1 SGHRS and CDR2 YFSETQ. The CDR3 runs to 12 residues. CDR3 residues: CASSLEGQPQHF.

The chain carries TRBV7-2 and TRBJ2-7. The CDR3 contains 13 residues. Germline V lookup: CDR1 SGHTA, CDR2 FQGNSA. The CDR3 region is CASSGVSSYEQYF.

The chain combines TRBV15 with TRBJ1-1; absent DNA, TCRdb's TRBD1 call cannot be checked. The CDR3 totals 14 residues. CDR1 LNHNV and CDR2 YYDKDF come from the germline V gene (reference sequence). The CDR3 sequence: CATSRTTGPTEAFF.

The chain is built from TRBV11-2 and TRBJ2-2. The CDR3 consists of 13 residues. CDR1 is SGHAT and CDR2 is FQNNGV in the germline V gene. The CDR3: CASSLGPTGELFF.

The CDR3 loop reads CASSQYLSGGLTYEQYF. The chain links TRBV4-1 to TRBJ2-7; TCRdb selects TRBD1, and the lack of DNA leaves this call unchecked. The CDR3 is 17 amino acids. Germline CDR1 is MGHRA and CDR2 is YSYEKL.

The chain carries TRBV12-3 or TRBV12-4 and TRBJ2-3. This CDR3 is built from 13 residues. CDR3 sequence reads: CASSLVATDTQYF.

The CDR3 region is CASSRGTGTYNEQFF. V is TRBV7-8 and J is TRBJ2-1; with no DNA, the TCRdb D assignment of TRBD1 cannot be verified. Germline CDR1 is SGHVS and CDR2 is FQNEAQ. CDR3 size: 15 residues.

The V call is TRBV28, the J call TRBJ2-1; TCRdb outputs TRBD2, but without DNA this stays unchecked. CDR3 length equals 15 residues. The germline V gene has CDR1 MDHEN and CDR2 SYDVKM. The CDR3 here is CASSLPGTSYNEQFF.

V and J are TRBV6-2 or TRBV6-3 and TRBJ2-7; TCRdb outputs TRBD1, but without DNA this stays unchecked. Germline CDR1 and CDR2: MNHEY and SVGEGT. CDR3 length: 15 residues. The CDR3 is CASTYTRTGNGEQYF.

The chain carries TRBV6-6 and TRBJ2-3; TCRdb calls TRBD2, which cannot be checked without DNA. The germline V gene has CDR1 MNHNY and CDR2 SVGAGI (reference sequence). CDR3 length: 16 residues. The CDR3 here is CASSRLAGGDTDTQYF.

The rearrangement links TRBV15 to TRBJ1-2; no DNA is available, so the TRBD1 call from TCRdb remains unchecked. The CDR3 has 13 amino acids. Germline CDR1 LNHNV, CDR2 YYDKDF (reference sequence). CDR3 in amino acids: CATSRDWTGGYTF.

The chain joins TRBV19 to TRBJ2-5; checking the TCRdb D call of TRBD2 is not possible without DNA. Germline values: CDR1 LNHDA, CDR2 SQIVND (reference sequence). The CDR3 has 14 residues. The CDR3: CATSPRQVQETQYF. The full variable domain, rest sourced from reference TRBV19 and TRBJ2-5, is DGGITQSPKYLFRKEGQNVTLSCEQNLNHDAMYWYRQDPGQGLRLIYYSQIVNDFQKGDIAEGYSVSREKKESFPLTVTSAQKNPTAFYLCATSPRQVQETQYFGPGTRLLVL.

This chain uses TRBV28 with TRBJ2-7. This CDR3 is built from 12 residues. Germline V gene sequence: CDR1 MDHEN, CDR2 SYDVKM. CDR3 loop: CASSLWGSEQYF. The full variable domain, with the rest looked up from reference TRBV28 and TRBJ2-7, is DVKVTQSSRYLVKRTGEKVFLECVQDMDHENMFWYRQDPGLGLRLIYFSYDVKMKEKGDIPEGYSVSREKKERFSLILESASTNQTSMYLCASSLWGSEQYFGPGTRLTVT.